Presented here are 25 T cell receptor beta chains from one specimen sequenced in a study of T cells in Graves' hyperthyroidism and ophthalmopathy. TCR beta CDR3 regions were amplified from RNA transcripts. The HTBI primer set served for first-round RT-PCR of the TCR CDR3. TCRdb reprocessed the multiplex PCR reads via MiXCR and lists one record per CDR3 protein. This table has a few hundred thousand distinct CDR3 sequences, about an eighth appearing once. Sample: blood. The receptors were gathered from a woman aged 40 to 49 with Graves' ophthalmopathy.

The table lists this clonotype with many counts. The V and J genes are TRBV10-3 and TRBJ1-2; D is undetermined. Trimming left V 6 bases short and J 1 base short, with 15 bases between. The CDR3 sequence is 15 residues long. CDR1 is ENHRY and CDR2 is SYGVKD in the germline V gene. This CDR3 is CAIRGAAQDNYGYTF. The CDR3 DNA sequence: TGTGCCATCAGGGGAGCAGCCCAGGATAACTATGGCTACACCTTC.

This clonotype was picked up many times. The rearrangement links TRBV20-1 to TRBJ1-1, with a tentative D call TRBD1 (5 bases). CDR3 size: 13 residues. Trimming took off 3 bases at V and 4 bases at J, with 12 bases between the two ends. Germline CDR1 DFQATT, CDR2 SNEGSKA (reference sequence). The CDR3 spells CSARIGGGTEAFF. The CDR3 region has the DNA TGCAGTGCTAGGATCGGGGGTGGCACTGAAGCTTTCTTT.

V is TRBV14 and J is TRBJ1-2; 9 nucleotides align to TRBD1. The CDR3 has 14 residues. The V segment lost 3 bases and the J segment 8 bases; nucleotides outside the gene matches: 7. Germline V gene lookup returns CDR1 SGHDN and CDR2 FVKESK. CDR3 in amino acids: CASSQTRDREGYTF. The CDR3 DNA reads as TGTGCCAGCAGCCAGACGCGGGACAGGGAGGGCTACACCTTC.

The chain recombines TRBV19 with TRBJ1-6; D unresolved. CDR1 and CDR2 from the germline V gene are LNHDA and SQIVND (reference sequence). Trimming left V 6 bases short and J 10 bases short, with 13 bases between. The CDR3 totals 13 residues. CDR3 in DNA: TGTGCCAGTAGCCAGACTTGGAGGTCACCCCTCCACTTT. Its translation: CASSQTWRSPLHF.

In this sample, this clonotype turned up a few times. The chain uses TRBV20-1 and TRBJ2-5; 7 bases are shared with TRBD1. Per the germline V gene, CDR1 is DFQATT and CDR2 is SNEGSKA (reference sequence). Trimming cost V 6 bases and J 1 base; bases outside gene matches: 14. The CDR3 is 16 residues long. The DNA for the CDR3 is TGCAGTGCCAGTCCCGGGCGTAGACAGGGCCAAGAGACCCAGTACTTC. Translated: CSASPGRRQGQETQYF.

This clonotype turned up a few times. The V gene is TRBV19, the J gene TRBJ1-2, with a possible D match to TRBD1 (5 bases). Between the trimmed V and J ends, which lost 5 bases and 4 bases, there was a span of 14 bases. The CDR3 extends over 14 amino acids. Germline V gene data show CDR1 as LNHDA and CDR2 as SQIVND (reference sequence). The CDR3 loop is CASSQGTAIYGYTF. The CDR3 nucleotides read TGTGCCAGTAGTCAAGGGACGGCGATCTATGGCTACACCTTC.

There are many counts of this clonotype. This chain links TRBV2 with TRBJ1-5; TRBD1 matches 11 bases. CDR3 size: 15 residues. The J segment lost 11 bases and the V segment lost 3 bases, leaving 9 bases of the junction unmatched. The germline V gene has CDR1 SNHLY and CDR2 FYNNEI. CDR3 region: CASSDQKDRGRAQHF. In DNA, the CDR3 is TGTGCCAGCAGTGATCAAAAGGACAGGGGGCGAGCCCAGCATTTT.

The sample holds many counts of this clonotype. V is TRBV29-1 and J is TRBJ2-1; 7 nucleotides agree with TRBD2. The germline V gene has CDR1 SQVTM and CDR2 ANQGSEA. This CDR3 spans 13 amino acids. Losses at the gene ends were 4 bases for V and 3 bases for J; bases not matched to a gene: 3. CDR3 nucleotides: TGCAGCGTTGTGGCTAGCGGCTACAATGAGCAGTTCTTC. The encoded protein is CSVVASGYNEQFF.

This clonotype was observed a handful of times. This chain uses TRBV5-8 with TRBJ1-1; D gene uncertain. Trimming took 3 bases from V and 0 from J, leaving 12 bases between them. The CDR3 is made up of 15 amino acids. Looked up from germline, CDR1 is SGHTS and CDR2 is YDEGEE. Here the CDR3 DNA reads TGTGCCAGCAGCTCCGCACGCGCGATGAACACTGAAGCTTTCTTT. It is translated as CASSSARAMNTEAFF.

This clonotype turned up a few times. V is TRBV29-1 and J is TRBJ1-5; D ambiguous. This CDR3 contains 9 residues. Per the germline V gene, CDR1 is SQVTM and CDR2 is ANQGSEA. The V end was cut by 7 bases, the J end by 7 bases, with 5 bases between. The CDR3 region has the DNA TGCAGCGCTGGCCAGCCCCAGCATTTT. This translates into CSAGQPQHF.

This clonotype was seen a few times. The chain uses TRBV19 and TRBJ2-3; D uncertain. The CDR3 spans 13 residues. Germline V CDR1 and CDR2: LNHDA, SQIVND (reference sequence). The germline V and J ends were trimmed by 1 base and 3 bases, with 5 bases remaining between them. The CDR3 loop reads CASSIGVTDTQYF. In DNA, the CDR3 is TGTGCCAGTAGTATAGGGGTTACAGATACGCAGTATTTT.

In its sample, this clonotype was seen many times. The J gene is TRBJ1-4, the V gene TRBV2; D unresolved. V was pared by 5 bases and J by 3 bases, with 13 bases between. The germline gives CDR1 SNHLY, CDR2 FYNNEI. This CDR3 contains 15 residues. In DNA form, the CDR3 reads TGTGCCAGCAGTATCAAGACCTCGGCTAATGAAAAACTGTTTTTT. It specifies CASSIKTSANEKLFF.

This clonotype was counted ten times or more. This sequence joins TRBV28 and TRBJ1-3; no clear D gene. The length of the CDR3 is 16 residues. With 4 bases removed from V and 1 base from J, the gap between germline ends came to 14 bases. Germline CDR1 reads MDHEN; CDR2 reads SYDVKM. The chain's CDR3 is CASSSGWQQSGNTIYF. CDR3 DNA: TGTGCCAGCAGTTCCGGGTGGCAGCAATCTGGAAACACCATATATTTT.

The rearrangement uses TRBV29-1 and TRBJ2-3; D is possibly TRBD1 (5 bases). Germline V gene sequence: CDR1 SQVTM, CDR2 ANQGSEA. V dropped 8 bases and J dropped 3 bases, with 15 bases sitting between them. The CDR3 loop spans 13 amino acids. CDR3 sequence (DNA): TGCAGCTTCCGACAGAGCTTAACAGATACGCAGTATTTT. Amino acid sequence: CSFRQSLTDTQYF.

This clonotype has a count of ten or more. The chain has TRBV19 and TRBJ2-3; D is uncertain. Per germline, CDR1 LNHDA and CDR2 SQIVND (reference sequence). Trimming pared 3 bases from V and 10 bases from J, leaving 14 bases between. The CDR3 sequence is 13 residues long. CDR3 in amino acids: CASSISAMDSQYF. The CDR3, as DNA: TGTGCCAGTAGTATCTCGGCCATGGATTCGCAGTATTTT.

This clonotype was counted ten times or more. The CDR3 loop is CASSLRGTIYEQYF. In DNA form, the CDR3 reads TGTGCCAGCAGTCTCAGGGGAACAATTTACGAGCAGTACTTC. This chain connects TRBV6-1 to TRBJ2-7, with a weak D call TRBD1 (6 bases). The CDR3 consists of 14 residues. Trimming cost V 5 bases and J 4 bases, with 15 bases left between them. CDR1 is MNHNS, CDR2 SASEGT, per germline.

This clonotype has a count of ten or more. The gene calls are TRBV6-6 and TRBJ1-1; the D gene is possibly TRBD1 (5 bases). Trimming took 2 bases from V and 4 from J, leaving 8 bases between them. Germline values: CDR1 MNHNY, CDR2 SVGAGI (reference sequence). The CDR3 length is 13 residues. The chain's CDR3 is CASSYIGGTEAFF. In DNA, the CDR3 is TGTGCCAGCAGTTACATTGGGGGCACTGAAGCTTTCTTT.

The chain links TRBV5-4 to TRBJ2-1; TRBD2 is a possible D gene (5 bases). The CDR3 spans 14 residues. Trimming removed 2 bases at V and 10 bases at J, with 16 bases between. The germline CDR1 and CDR2 sequences are SGHNT and YYREEE (reference sequence). The CDR3 here is CASSFVAGEREQFF. The CDR3 nucleotides read TGTGCCAGCAGCTTCGTGGCTGGGGAGCGGGAGCAGTTCTTC. Variable domain in full (rest from reference TRBV5-4 and TRBJ2-1): ETGVTQSPTHLIKTRGQQVTLRCSSQSGHNTVSWYQQALGQGPQFIFQYYREEENGRGNFPPRFSGLQFPNYSSELNVNALELDDSALYLCASSFVAGEREQFFGPGTRLTVL.

This clonotype was counted between two and nine times. In nucleotides, the CDR3 is TGTGCCAGCAGCTTAACCCAGGGTACCGGGGAGCTGTTTTTT. Encoded protein: CASSLTQGTGELFF. This chain connects TRBV5-4 to TRBJ2-2; tentative D call: TRBD1 (5 bases). V shed 2 bases and J shed 5 bases, with 10 bases lying between them. CDR1 is SGHNT and CDR2 is YYREEE in the germline V gene (reference sequence). The CDR3 has 14 residues.

On this clonotype: A much more abundant neighbour one base away suggests this may be a read error. This rearrangement joins TRBV28 to TRBJ2-7; 13 bases map to TRBD2. The CDR3 spans 16 residues. The junction had 10 bases not matched to a gene; V was cut back by 5 bases and J by 6 bases. Germline CDR1 and CDR2: MDHEN and SYDVKM. CDR3 sequence: CASSLQGLAGVAEQYF. The CDR3 nucleotides read TGTGCCAGCAGTCTCCAAGGACTAGCGGGAGTAGCCGAGCAGTACTTC.

This clonotype has only a few counts. The V call is TRBV27, the J call TRBJ1-6; possible D gene TRBD1, 5 bases. Germline V gene lookup returns CDR1 MNHEY and CDR2 SMNVEV (reference sequence). Trimming pared 6 bases from V and 9 bases from J, leaving 9 bases between. This CDR3 is 12 amino acids long. In DNA form, the CDR3 reads TGTGCCAGCAGGAGGGGCGTTTCACCCCTCCACTTT. This sequence encodes CASRRGVSPLHF.

The chain employs TRBV5-1 and TRBJ1-1; 7 bases agree with TRBD1. Per germline, CDR1 SGHRS and CDR2 YFSETQ. V shed 3 bases and J 0 bases; nucleotides not matched to a gene: 8. The CDR3 has 16 residues. The CDR3 nucleotides are TGCGCCAGCAGCTCTTACAGGGGAGAGATGAACACTGAAGCTTTCTTT. Translated, it gives CASSSYRGEMNTEAFF.

Many counts were recorded for this clonotype. The chain employs TRBV2 and TRBJ2-7; 9 nucleotides align to TRBD1. J gave up 2 bases and V 7 bases, and 6 bases lay outside the gene matches. Germline assignment: CDR1 SNHLY and CDR2 FYNNEI. This CDR3 has 14 residues. As DNA, the CDR3 is TGTGCCAGCAACCCCGGACAGGGGACCTACGAGCAGTACTTC. Amino acids: CASNPGQGTYEQYF.

This clonotype was seen more than once but under ten times. The V gene is TRBV15, the J gene TRBJ2-5, with 11 bases lining up with TRBD2. CDR3 size: 16 residues. Germline CDR1 reads LNHNV; CDR2 reads YYDKDF (reference sequence). Losses at the gene ends were 4 bases for V and 5 bases for J; bases not matched to a gene: 9. The DNA of the CDR3 is TGTGCCACCAGCACCGACTTAGCGGGGGGGTGGGAGACCCAGTACTTC. Amino acids: CATSTDLAGGWETQYF.

V usage is TRBV5-6 and J usage is TRBJ2-1; TRBD2 agrees at 15 bases. The germline V gene encodes CDR1 SGHDT and CDR2 YYEEEE. This CDR3 is built from 18 residues. V was pared by 4 bases and J by 4 bases, with 9 bases of the junction left unmatched. CDR3 amino acids: CASSRGTSGGRPYNEQFF. The CDR3 region has the DNA TGTGCCAGCAGCCGAGGGACTAGCGGGGGGCGCCCATACAATGAGCAGTTCTTC.